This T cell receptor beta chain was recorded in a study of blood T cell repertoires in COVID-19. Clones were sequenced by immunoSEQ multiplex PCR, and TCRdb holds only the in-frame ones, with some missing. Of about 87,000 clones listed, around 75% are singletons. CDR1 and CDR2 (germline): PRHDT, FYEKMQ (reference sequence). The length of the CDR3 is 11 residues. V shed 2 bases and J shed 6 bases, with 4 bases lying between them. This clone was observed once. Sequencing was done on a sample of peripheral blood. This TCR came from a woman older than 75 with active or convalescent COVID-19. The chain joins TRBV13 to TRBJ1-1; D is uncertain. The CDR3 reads CASSLNSEAFF. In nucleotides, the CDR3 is TGTGCCAGCAGCTTAAACTCTGAAGCTTTCTTT.